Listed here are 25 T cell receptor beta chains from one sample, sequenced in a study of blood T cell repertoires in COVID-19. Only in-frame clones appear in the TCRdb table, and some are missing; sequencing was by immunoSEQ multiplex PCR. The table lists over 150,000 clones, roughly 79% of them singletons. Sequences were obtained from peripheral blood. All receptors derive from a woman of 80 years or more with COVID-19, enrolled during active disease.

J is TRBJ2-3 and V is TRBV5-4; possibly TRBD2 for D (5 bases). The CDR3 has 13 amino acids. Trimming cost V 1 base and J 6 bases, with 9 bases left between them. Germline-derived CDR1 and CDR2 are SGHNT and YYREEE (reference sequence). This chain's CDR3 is CASSLRGGDTQYF. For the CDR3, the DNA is TGTGCCAGCAGCTTGCGGGGTGGGGATACGCAGTATTTT.

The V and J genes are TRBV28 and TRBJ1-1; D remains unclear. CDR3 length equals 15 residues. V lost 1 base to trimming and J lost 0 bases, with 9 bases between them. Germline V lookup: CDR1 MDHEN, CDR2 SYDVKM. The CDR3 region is CASSLLRTVNTEAFF. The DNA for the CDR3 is TGTGCCAGCAGTTTATTACGGACTGTGAACACTGAAGCTTTCTTT.

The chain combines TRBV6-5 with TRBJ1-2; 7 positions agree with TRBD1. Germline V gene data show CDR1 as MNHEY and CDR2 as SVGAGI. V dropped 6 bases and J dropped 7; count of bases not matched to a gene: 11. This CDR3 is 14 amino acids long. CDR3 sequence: CASRRGTEKLGYTF. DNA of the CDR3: TGTGCCAGCAGGCGCGGGACAGAGAAGCTTGGCTACACCTTC.

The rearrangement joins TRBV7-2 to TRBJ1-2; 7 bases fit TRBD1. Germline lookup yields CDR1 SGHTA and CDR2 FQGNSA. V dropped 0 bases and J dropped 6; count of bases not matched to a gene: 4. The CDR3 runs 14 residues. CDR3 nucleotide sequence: TGTGCCAGCAGCTTAGCGCGCCAGGGGGATGGCTACACCTTC. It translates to CASSLARQGDGYTF.

CDR3 region: CSVAGRGFGANVLTF. DNA for the CDR3: TGCAGCGTTGCAGGCAGGGGGTTTGGGGCCAACGTCCTGACTTTC. The V and J genes are TRBV29-1 and TRBJ2-6, with TRBD1 matching 7 bases. The CDR3 contains 15 residues. With V trimmed by 4 bases and J by 3 bases, 6 bases remained unmatched. Germline V gives CDR1 SQVTM, CDR2 ANQGSEA.

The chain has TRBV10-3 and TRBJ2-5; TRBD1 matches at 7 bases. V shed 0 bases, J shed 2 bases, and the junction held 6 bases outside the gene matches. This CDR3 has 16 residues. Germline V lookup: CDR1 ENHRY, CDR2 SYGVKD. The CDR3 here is CAISESNWDRQETQYF. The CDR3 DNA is TGTGCCATCAGTGAGTCGAATTGGGACAGACAAGAGACCCAGTACTTC.

The CDR3 protein is CASSRQGAQVRMDYTF. The CDR3 bases are TGTGCCAGCAGTAGACAGGGGGCGCAGGTCAGGATGGACTACACCTTC. The V and J genes are TRBV5-6 and TRBJ1-2, with 10 bases aligning to TRBD1. V shed 5 bases and J 10 bases; nucleotides not matched to a gene: 17. CDR1 SGHDT and CDR2 YYEEEE come from the germline V gene. CDR3 length: 16 amino acids. Complete variable domain (other parts from reference TRBV5-6 and TRBJ1-2): DAGVTQSPTHLIKTRGQQVTLRCSPKSGHDTVSWYQQALGQGPQFIFQYYEEEERQRGNFPDRFSGHQFPNYSSELNVNALLLGDSALYLCASSRQGAQVRMDYTFGSGTRLTVV.

DNA for the CDR3: TGTGCCAGCAGTTCGCAGGGGGCGCATCGAAACACCATATATTTT. It is translated as CASSSQGAHRNTIYF. This chain connects TRBV6-6 to TRBJ1-3; TRBD1 matches at 8 bases. J lost 5 bases, V lost 4 bases, and 7 bases had no gene match. This CDR3 comprises 15 residues. Germline lookup yields CDR1 MNHNY and CDR2 SVGAGI (reference sequence).

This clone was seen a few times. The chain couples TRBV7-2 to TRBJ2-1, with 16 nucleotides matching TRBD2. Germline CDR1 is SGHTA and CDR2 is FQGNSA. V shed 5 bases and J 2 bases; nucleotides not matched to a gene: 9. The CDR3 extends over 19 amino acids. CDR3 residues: CASSIITGTSGGAYNEQFF. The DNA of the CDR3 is TGTGCCAGCAGCATCATTACCGGGACTAGCGGGGGGGCCTACAATGAGCAGTTCTTC.

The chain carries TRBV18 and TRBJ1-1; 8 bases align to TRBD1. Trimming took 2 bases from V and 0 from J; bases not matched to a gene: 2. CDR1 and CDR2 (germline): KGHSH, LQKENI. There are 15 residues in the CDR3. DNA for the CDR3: TGTGCCAGCTCACCATTACAGGGGGTGAACACTGAAGCTTTCTTT. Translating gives CASSPLQGVNTEAFF.

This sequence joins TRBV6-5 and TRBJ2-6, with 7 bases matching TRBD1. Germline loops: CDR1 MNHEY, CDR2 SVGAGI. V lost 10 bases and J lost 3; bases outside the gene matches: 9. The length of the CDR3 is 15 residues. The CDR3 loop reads CATTGVPHGANVLTF. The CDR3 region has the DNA TGTGCCACCACAGGGGTACCTCATGGGGCCAACGTCCTGACTTTC.

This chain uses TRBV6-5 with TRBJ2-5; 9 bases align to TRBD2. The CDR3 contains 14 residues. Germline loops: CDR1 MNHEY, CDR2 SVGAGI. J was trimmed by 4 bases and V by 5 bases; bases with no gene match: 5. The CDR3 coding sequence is TGTGCCAGCAGTCGAGGGACTAGCTCAGAGACCCAGTACTTC. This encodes CASSRGTSSETQYF.

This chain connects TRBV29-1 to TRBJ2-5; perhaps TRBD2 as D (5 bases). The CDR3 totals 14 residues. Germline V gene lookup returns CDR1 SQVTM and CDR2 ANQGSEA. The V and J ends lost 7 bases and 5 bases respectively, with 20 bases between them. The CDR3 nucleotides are TGCAGCGCCGAACTAGTATCTGCTGCGGAGACCCAGTACTTC. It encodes CSAELVSAAETQYF.

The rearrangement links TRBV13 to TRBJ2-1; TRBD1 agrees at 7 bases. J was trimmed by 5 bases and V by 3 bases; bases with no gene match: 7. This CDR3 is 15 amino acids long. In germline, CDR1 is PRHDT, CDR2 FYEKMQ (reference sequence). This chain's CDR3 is CASSLDRDRNNEQFF. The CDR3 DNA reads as TGTGCCAGCAGCTTGGACCGGGACAGAAACAATGAGCAGTTCTTC.

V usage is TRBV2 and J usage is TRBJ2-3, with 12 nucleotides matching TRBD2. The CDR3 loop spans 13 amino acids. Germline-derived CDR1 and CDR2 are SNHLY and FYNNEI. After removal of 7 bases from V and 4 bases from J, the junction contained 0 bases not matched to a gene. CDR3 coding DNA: TGTGCCAGCACTAGCGGGAGGGCAGATACGCAGTATTTT. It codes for CASTSGRADTQYF.

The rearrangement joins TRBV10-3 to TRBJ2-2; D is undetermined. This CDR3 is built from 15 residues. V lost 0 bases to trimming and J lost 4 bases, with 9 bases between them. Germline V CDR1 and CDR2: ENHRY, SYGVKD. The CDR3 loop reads CAISESPEITGELFF. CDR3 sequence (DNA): TGTGCCATCAGTGAGTCGCCGGAGATCACCGGGGAGCTGTTTTTT.

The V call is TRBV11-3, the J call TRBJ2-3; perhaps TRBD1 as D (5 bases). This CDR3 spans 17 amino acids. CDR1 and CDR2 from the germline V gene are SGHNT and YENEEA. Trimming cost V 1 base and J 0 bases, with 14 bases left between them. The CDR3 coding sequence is TGTGCCAGCAGCTTAGGGCAATGGTCAGGGAGCACAGATACGCAGTATTTT. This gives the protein CASSLGQWSGSTDTQYF.

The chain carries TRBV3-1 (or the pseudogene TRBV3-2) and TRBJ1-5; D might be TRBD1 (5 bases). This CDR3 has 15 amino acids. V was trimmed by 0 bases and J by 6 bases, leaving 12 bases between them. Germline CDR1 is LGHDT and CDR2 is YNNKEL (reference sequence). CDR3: CASSQDSTVGQPQHF. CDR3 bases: TGTGCCAGCAGCCAAGATTCGACAGTGGGTCAGCCCCAGCATTTT.

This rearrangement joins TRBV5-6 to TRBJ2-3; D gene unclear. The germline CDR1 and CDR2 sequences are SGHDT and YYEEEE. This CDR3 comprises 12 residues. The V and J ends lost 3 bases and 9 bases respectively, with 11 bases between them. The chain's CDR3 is CASSSIYSTQYF. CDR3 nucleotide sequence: TGTGCCAGCAGCTCCATTTACTCCACGCAGTATTTT.

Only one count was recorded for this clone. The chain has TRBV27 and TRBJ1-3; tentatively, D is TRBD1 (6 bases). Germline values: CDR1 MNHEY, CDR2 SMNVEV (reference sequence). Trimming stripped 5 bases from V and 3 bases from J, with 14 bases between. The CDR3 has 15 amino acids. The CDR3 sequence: CASSPWRQVGNTIYF. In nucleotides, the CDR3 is TGTGCCAGCAGTCCTTGGAGACAGGTTGGAAACACCATATATTTT.

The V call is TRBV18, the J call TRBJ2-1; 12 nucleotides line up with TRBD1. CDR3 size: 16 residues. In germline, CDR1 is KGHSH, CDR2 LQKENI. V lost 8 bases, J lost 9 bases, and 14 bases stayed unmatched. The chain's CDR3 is CASRPSGTGGTGEQFF. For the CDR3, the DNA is TGTGCCAGCCGACCCTCCGGGACAGGGGGCACAGGTGAGCAGTTCTTC. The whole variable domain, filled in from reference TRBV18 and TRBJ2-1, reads NAGVMQNPRHLVRRRGQEARLRCSPMKGHSHVYWYRQLPEEGLKFMVYLQKENIIDESGMPKERFSAEFPKEGPSILRIQQVVRGDSAAYFCASRPSGTGGTGEQFFGPGTRLTVL.

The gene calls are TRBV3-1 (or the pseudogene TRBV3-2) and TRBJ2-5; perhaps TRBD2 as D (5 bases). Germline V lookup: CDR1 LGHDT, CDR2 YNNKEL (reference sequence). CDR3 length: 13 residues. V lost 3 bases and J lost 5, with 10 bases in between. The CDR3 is CASSHGSGETQYF. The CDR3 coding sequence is TGTGCCAGCAGCCACGGATCGGGGGAGACCCAGTACTTC.

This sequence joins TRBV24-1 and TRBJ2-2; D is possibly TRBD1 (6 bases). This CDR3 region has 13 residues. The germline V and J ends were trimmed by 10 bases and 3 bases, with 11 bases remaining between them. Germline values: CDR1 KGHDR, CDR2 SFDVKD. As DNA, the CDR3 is TGTGCCACTGAGGACAGATACACCGGGGAGCTGTTTTTT. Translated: CATEDRYTGELFF.

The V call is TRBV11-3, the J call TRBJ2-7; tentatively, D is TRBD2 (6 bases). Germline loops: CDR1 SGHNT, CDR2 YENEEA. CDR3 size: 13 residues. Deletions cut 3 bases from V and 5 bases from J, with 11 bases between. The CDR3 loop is CASSLGLSNEQYF. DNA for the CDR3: TGTGCCAGCAGCTTGGGACTTTCCAACGAGCAGTACTTC.

Here the CDR3 reads CASSYSRDRGQPQHF. The CDR3 coding sequence is TGTGCCAGCAGTTACTCCCGGGACAGGGGTCAGCCCCAGCATTTT. The rearrangement links TRBV6-6 to TRBJ1-5, with 10 bases that match TRBD1. The CDR3 has 15 residues. Germline lookup yields CDR1 MNHNY and CDR2 SVGAGI (reference sequence). V shed 0 bases, J shed 6 bases, and the junction held 2 bases outside the gene matches.